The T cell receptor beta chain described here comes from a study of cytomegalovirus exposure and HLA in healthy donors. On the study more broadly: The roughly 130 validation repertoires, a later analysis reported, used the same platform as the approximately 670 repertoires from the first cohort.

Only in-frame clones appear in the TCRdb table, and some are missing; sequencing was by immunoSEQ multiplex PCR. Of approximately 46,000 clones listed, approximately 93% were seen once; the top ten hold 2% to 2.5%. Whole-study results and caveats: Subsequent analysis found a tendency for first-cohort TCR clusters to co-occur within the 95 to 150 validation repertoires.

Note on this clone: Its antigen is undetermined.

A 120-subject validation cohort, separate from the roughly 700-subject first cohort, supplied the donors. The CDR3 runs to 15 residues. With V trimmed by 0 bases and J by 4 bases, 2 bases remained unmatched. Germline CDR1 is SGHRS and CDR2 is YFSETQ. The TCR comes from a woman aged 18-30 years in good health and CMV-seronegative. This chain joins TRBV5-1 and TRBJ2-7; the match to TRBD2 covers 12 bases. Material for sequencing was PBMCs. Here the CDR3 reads CASSLGLAGEYEQYF. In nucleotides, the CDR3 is TGCGCCAGCAGCTTGGGACTAGCGGGAGAGTACGAGCAGTACTTC.